Many counts were recorded for the clone carrying this T cell receptor (beta chain). The CDR3 is cut off 3 residues early in the read; its end comes from the germline J gene. This CDR3 spans 13 amino acids. Trimming removed 2 bases at V and 2 bases at J, with 6 bases between. The germline gives CDR1 MNHEY, CDR2 SVGEGT. The data stem from a study of T cell clonality in common variable immunodeficiency. Generated by immunoSEQ multiplex PCR, the TCRdb table keeps only in-frame clones and is missing some. This sample comprises over 35,000 clones, none seen once only. The chain has TRBV6-2 or TRBV6-3 and TRBJ2-5; no clear D gene. This clonotype was obtained from a person aged 18 to 75 in good health. The sample was peripheral blood mononuclear cells. The part of the CDR3 DNA that was read is TGTGCCAGCAGTTACCTCGTTCAAGAGACC. Its protein is CASSYLVQET. The whole CDR3 protein reads CASSYLVQETQYF.